This TCR beta chain appears in the sequencing data of a study of identical twins. Regarding the study as a whole: It was possible that invariant MAIT and iNKT cells partly confounded the zero-insertion analyses. The abundant beta clonotypes from cord blood had fewer insertions, and memory repertoires had none of this.

This clonotype was seen a few times. Its target is not known. Using its own MiXCR run on the 5' RACE reads, TCRdb lists one record per CDR3 protein. The table lists 260,000 or so distinct CDR3 sequences, 6% to 8% of them singletons. The CDR3 spans 16 residues. V trimming: 3 bases; J trimming: 2 bases; junction bases outside the gene matches: 7. Germline CDR1 and CDR2: KGHDR and SFDVKD. The sample also formed part of further work on yellow fever vaccine responses in identical twins.

The chain uses TRBV24-1 and TRBJ2-7; 9 bases line up with TRBD1. Sequencing was performed on CD8+ T cells sorted from blood. This receptor was taken from a woman aged 18-29 years in good health. This CDR3 is CATSDHRDRDPYEQYF. CDR3 sequence (DNA): TGTGCCACCAGTGATCACCGGGACAGGGACCCCTACGAGCAGTACTTC.